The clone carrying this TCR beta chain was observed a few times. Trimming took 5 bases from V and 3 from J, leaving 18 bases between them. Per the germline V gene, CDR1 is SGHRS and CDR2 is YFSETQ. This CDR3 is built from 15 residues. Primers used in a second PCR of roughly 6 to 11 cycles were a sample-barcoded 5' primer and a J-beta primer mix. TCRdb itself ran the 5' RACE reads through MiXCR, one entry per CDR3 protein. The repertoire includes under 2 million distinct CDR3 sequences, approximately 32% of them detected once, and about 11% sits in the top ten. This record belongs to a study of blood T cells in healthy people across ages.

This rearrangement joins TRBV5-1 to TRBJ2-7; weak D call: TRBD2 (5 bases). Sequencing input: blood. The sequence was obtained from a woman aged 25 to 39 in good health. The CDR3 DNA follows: TGCGCCAGCAGTTCTCTTGAGCGGAGCCACTACGAGCAGTACTTC. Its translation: CASSSLERSHYEQYF.